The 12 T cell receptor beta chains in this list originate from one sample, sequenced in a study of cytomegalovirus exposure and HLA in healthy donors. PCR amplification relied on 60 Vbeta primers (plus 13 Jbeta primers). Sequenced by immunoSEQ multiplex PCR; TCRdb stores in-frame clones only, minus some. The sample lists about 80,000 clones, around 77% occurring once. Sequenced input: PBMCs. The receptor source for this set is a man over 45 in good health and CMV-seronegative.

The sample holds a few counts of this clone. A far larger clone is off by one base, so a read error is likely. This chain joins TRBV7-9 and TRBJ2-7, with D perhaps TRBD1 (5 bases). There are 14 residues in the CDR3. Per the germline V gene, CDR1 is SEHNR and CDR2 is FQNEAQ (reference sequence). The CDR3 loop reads CSSSLVLGDYEQYF. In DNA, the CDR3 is TGTTCCAGCAGCTTAGTCTTAGGGGACTACGAGCAGTACTTC.

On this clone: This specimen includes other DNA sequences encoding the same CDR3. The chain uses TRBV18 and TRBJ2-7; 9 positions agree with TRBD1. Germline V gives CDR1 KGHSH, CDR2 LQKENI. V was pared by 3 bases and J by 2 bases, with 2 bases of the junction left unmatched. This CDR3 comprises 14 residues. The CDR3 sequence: CASSPRQGAYEQYF. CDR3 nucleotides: TGTGCCAGCTCACCCCGACAGGGGGCCTACGAGCAGTACTTC.

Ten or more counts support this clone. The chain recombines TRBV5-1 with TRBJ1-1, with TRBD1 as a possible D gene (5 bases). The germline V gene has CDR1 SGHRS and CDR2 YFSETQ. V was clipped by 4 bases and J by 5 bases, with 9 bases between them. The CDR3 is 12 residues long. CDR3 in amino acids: CASSGQSTEAFF. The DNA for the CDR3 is TGCGCCAGCAGCGGACAAAGTACTGAAGCTTTCTTT. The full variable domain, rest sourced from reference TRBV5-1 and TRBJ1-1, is KAGVTQTPRYLIKTRGQQVTLSCSPISGHRSVSWYQQTPGQGLQFLFEYFSETQRNKGNFPGRFSGRQFSNSRSEMNVSTLELGDSALYLCASSGQSTEAFFGQGTRLTVV.

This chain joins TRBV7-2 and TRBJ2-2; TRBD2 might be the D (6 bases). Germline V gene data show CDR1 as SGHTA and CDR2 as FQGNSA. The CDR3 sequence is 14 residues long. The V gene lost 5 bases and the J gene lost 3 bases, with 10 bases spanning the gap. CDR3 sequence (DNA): TGTGCCAGCAGCGTGGGACTTTACACCGGGGAGCTGTTTTTT. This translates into CASSVGLYTGELFF.

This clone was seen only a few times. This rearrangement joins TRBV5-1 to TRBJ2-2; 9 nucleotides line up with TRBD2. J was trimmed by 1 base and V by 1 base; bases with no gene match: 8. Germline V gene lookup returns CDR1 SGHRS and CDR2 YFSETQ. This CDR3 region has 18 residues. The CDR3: CASSLRPSGALNTGELFF. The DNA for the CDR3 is TGCGCCAGCAGCTTGCGGCCTAGCGGGGCCCTGAACACCGGGGAGCTGTTTTTT. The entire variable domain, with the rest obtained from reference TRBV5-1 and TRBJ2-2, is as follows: KAGVTQTPRYLIKTRGQQVTLSCSPISGHRSVSWYQQTPGQGLQFLFEYFSETQRNKGNFPGRFSGRQFSNSRSEMNVSTLELGDSALYLCASSLRPSGALNTGELFFGEGSRLTVL.

The CDR3 DNA sequence: TGTGCCAGCTCACCCTTTTTTTCGTCGGATACGCAGTATTTT. Residues: CASSPFFSSDTQYF. The J gene is TRBJ2-3, the V gene TRBV18; D is unclear. CDR1 KGHSH and CDR2 LQKENI come from the germline V gene. CDR3 length: 14 amino acids. Trimming left V 3 bases short and J 6 bases short, with 13 bases between.

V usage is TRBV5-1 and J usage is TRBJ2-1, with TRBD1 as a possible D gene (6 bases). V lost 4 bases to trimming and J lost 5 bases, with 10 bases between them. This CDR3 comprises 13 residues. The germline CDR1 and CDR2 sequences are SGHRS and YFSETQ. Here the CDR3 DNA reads TGCGCCAGCAGCACCGACAGGAACAATGAGCAGTTCTTC. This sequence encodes CASSTDRNNEQFF. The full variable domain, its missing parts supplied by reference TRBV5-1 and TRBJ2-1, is KAGVTQTPRYLIKTRGQQVTLSCSPISGHRSVSWYQQTPGQGLQFLFEYFSETQRNKGNFPGRFSGRQFSNSRSEMNVSTLELGDSALYLCASSTDRNNEQFFGPGTRLTVL.

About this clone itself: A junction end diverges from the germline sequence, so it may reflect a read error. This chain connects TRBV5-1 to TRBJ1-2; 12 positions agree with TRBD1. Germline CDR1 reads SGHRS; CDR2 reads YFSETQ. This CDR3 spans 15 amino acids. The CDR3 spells CASSLVGGQGAPDCF. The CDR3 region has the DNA TGCGCCAGCAGCTTGGTGGGGGGACAGGGGGCGCCGGACTGCTTC.

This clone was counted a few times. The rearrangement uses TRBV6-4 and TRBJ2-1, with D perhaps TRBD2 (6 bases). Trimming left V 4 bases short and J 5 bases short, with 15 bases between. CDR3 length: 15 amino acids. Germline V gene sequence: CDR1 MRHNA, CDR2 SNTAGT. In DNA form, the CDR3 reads TGTGCCAGCAGTGCCGGCGGGGTGTCTCACAATGAGCAGTTCTTC. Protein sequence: CASSAGGVSHNEQFF.

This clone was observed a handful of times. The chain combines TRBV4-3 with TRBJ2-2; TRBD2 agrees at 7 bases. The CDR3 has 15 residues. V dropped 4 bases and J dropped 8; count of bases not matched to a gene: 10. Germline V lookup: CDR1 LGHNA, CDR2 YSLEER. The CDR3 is CASSPEGRGWGELFF. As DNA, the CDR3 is TGCGCCAGCAGCCCAGAGGGGCGGGGGTGGGGGGAGCTGTTTTTT.

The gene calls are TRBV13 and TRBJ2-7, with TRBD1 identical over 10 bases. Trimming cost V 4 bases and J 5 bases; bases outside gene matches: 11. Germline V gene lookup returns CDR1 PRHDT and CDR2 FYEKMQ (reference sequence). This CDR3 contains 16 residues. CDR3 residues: CASSSTRDRGPHEQYF. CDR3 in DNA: TGTGCCAGCAGCTCGACCCGGGACAGGGGTCCCCACGAGCAGTACTTC.

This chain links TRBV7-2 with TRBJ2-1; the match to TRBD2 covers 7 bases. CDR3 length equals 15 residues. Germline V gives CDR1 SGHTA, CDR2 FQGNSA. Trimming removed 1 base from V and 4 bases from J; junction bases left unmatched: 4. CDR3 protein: CASSLGRGSYNEQFF. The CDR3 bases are TGTGCCAGCAGCTTAGGGCGGGGGAGTTACAATGAGCAGTTCTTC.